This TCR beta chain was obtained from a study of T cells in Graves' hyperthyroidism and ophthalmopathy (dated by TCRdb to about 2019). Background on the whole study: Peripheral blood was sampled at the time of initial diagnosis, prior to any treatment. In six Graves' hyperthyroidism patients, the study also compared T-cell repertoires from thyroid tissue with T-cell repertoires from blood. Once sampling was done, hyperthyroidism patients were given methimazole at a starting dose of 30 mg daily, whereas ophthalmopathy patients were given high-dose intravenous methylprednisolone. TCR V-J signatures able to tell the groups apart were searched for in a discovery cohort of approximately 95 patients, of whom over 40 had Graves' ophthalmopathy and 57 had stable Graves' hyperthyroidism. The paper reports TCR Vbeta CDR3 sequencing of approximately 140 peripheral blood samples: 40 to 45 ophthalmopathy, approximately 74 hyperthyroidism and roughly 17 progressor patients. The approximately 90 discovery patients were randomly split 7:3 into training and test sets. Prospective prediction of ophthalmopathy was tested in an independent validation cohort of fewer than 20 hyperthyroidism patients and around 16 patients who later progressed to ophthalmopathy.

The TCR beta CDR3 regions were amplified from the RNA transcripts. For the first round of RT-PCR on the TCR CDR3, the HTBI primer set was used together with the Qiagen OneStep RT-PCR kit. Libraries were constructed in a second round of multiplex PCR, after which size selection and purification were carried out. Libraries were sequenced paired-end with 100 bp reads on an Illumina HiSeq2000. The authors processed their data as follows. SOAPnuke was used to process the raw data, removing reads that contained adapters or uncalled bases, had a mean Phred below 15, or lacked an exact match to the constant primer or identifier. COPE v1.2.5 was used to merge the high-quality paired reads, and each unique nucleotide sequence was defined as a clonotype. Clonotypes were aligned to IMGT TRBV, TRBD and TRBJ reference segments using MiTCR v1.1. Only V-J combinations with frequency above 0.0001, covering 99% to 99.2% of repertoires, were analysed. The TCS score was defined as F50 (clonal expansion) divided by E x V (chaos), with BLOSUM62-based TCRdist calculated between CDR3 peptides within each V-J. Welch's t-statistics and random forest reduced several hundred V-J features to around 14, which were used in a naive Bayes classifier (R e1071). The public reads were reanalyzed by TCRdb: fastp trimming at Q25, MiXCR alignment, in-frame beta chains only. Rows matching on CDR3 protein sequence are summarized as one entry with the most common DNA and genes. None of the V and J calls come from the authors' own analysis; TCRdb made them. Present in this sample are more than 450,000 distinct CDR3 sequences, nearly 20% of which were seen just once. 47% of the sample lies in the top ten.

The CDR3 measures 16 amino acids from cysteine to phenylalanine. The only DNA kept is the CDR3, 48 bases in frame from the first base. CDR1 and CDR2, looked up from the germline V gene, are SGHTA and FQGNSA. Relative to germline, V is missing 7 bases and J is missing 2 bases, with 14 bases of the junction outside any gene match. Broader findings and caveats from the paper: Ophthalmopathy was separated from stable hyperthyroidism by a 13 V-J signature model, with approximately 86% sensitivity and approximately 81% specificity obtained in cross-validation and 80%/75% obtained in testing. Sample size was not statistically predetermined, and blinding of investigators to group allocation was not performed. Most expanded thyroid clonotypes (frequency above 0.001) were also detected in blood, suggesting blood repertoires may reflect thyroid immune responses. During validation, the model predicted progression to ophthalmopathy a median of approximately 7 months ahead of onset, with 60% to 71% sensitivity and more than 72% specificity.

As to this clonotype: Its antigen is currently not known. Base-call qualities are not available, and no considerably larger clone is one nucleotide away.

Ophthalmopathy patients had moderately to severely active disease, Clinical Activity Score of at least 3, NOSPECS grade of at least 4, and duration under 3 months. Patients with uncontrolled infections, other autoimmune diseases, pregnancy or lactation were excluded. Diagnoses relied on clinical symptoms, serum thyroxine and TRAb, thyroid ultrasound and orbital computed tomography. Ficoll-Paque density gradient centrifugation was used to isolate PBMCs from under 11 ml of fresh peripheral blood. Total RNA was extracted using Trizol reagent, and RNA quality was assessed on an Agilent 2100 Bioanalyzer.

Sequencing was carried out using blood. This clonotype was obtained from a man aged 40-49 years with Graves' ophthalmopathy. The V and J genes are TRBV7-2 and TRBJ2-7; 7 of the junction bases match TRBD2. DNA sequence: TGTGCCAGCAAGTCGCTAGGCGGGAGAGTGCCCTACGAGCAGTACTTC. It specifies CASKSLGGRVPYEQYF. The entire variable domain, with the stretches around the CDR3 drawn from the reference TRBV7-2 and TRBJ2-7 proteins, is GAGVSQSPSNKVTEKGKDVELRCDPISGHTALYWYRQSLGQGLEFLIYFQGNSAPDKSGLPSDRFSAERTGGSVSTLTIQRTQQEDSAVYLCASKSLGGRVPYEQYFGPGTRLTVT.